Listed here is a single TCR beta chain. V lost 10 bases and J lost 6, with 18 bases in between. CDR3 length: 13 amino acids. The germline V gene encodes CDR1 LNHDA and CDR2 SQIVND (reference sequence). These data originate in a study of T cell responses to AZD1222 COVID-19 vaccine. Generated by immunoSEQ multiplex PCR, the TCRdb table keeps only in-frame clones and is missing some. The profile shows under 150,000 clones, about 91% of them singletons. The chain recombines TRBV19 with TRBJ1-1; D possibly corresponds to TRBD1 (6 bases). The sequenced sample was peripheral blood, obtained 28 days after the second AZD1222 dose. This clonotype was obtained from an adult who received the AZD1222 COVID-19 vaccine. CDR3 sequence (DNA): TGTGCCACCACCCGTCGGGGGCTCTCTGAAGCTTTCTTT. Protein: CATTRRGLSEAFF.